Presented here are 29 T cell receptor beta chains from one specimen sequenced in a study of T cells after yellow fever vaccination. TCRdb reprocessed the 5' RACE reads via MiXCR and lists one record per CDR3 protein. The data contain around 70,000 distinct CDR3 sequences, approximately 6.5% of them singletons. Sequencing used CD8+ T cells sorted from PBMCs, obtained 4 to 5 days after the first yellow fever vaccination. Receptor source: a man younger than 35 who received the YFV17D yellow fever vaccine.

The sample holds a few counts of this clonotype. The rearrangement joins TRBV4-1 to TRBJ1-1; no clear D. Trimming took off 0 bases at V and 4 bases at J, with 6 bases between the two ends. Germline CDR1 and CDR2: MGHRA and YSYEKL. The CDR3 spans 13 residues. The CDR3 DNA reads TGCGCCAGCAGCCAAGATCTTGTCACTGAAGCTTTCTTT. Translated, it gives CASSQDLVTEAFF.

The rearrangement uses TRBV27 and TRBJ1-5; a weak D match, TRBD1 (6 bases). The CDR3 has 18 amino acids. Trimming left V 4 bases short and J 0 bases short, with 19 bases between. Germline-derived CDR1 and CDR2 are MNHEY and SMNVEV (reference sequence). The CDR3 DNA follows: TGTGCCAGCAGTTCGACAGGATCGGGAGCGTATAGCAATCAGCCCCAGCATTTT. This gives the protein CASSSTGSGAYSNQPQHF.

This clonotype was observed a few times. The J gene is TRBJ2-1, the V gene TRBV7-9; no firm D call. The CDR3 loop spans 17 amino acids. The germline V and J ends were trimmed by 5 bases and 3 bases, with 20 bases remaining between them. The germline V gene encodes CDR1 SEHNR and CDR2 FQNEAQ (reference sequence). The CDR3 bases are TGTGCCAGCAGCCTAAGTAGAAAATCCTTTCTCTACAATGAGCAGTTCTTC. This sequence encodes CASSLSRKSFLYNEQFF.

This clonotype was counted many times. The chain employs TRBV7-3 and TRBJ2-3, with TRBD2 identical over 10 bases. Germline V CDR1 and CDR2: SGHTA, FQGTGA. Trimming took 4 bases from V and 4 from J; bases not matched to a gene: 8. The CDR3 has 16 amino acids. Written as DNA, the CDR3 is TGTGCCAGCAGCTCGTTAGCGGGGGGCCCCGCAGATACGCAGTATTTT. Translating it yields CASSSLAGGPADTQYF.

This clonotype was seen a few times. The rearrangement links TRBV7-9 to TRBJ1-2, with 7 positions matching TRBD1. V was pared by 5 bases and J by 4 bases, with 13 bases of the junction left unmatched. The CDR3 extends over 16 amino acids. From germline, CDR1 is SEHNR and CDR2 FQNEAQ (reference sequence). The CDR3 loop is CASSTLTAGTAYGYTF. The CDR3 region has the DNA TGTGCCAGCAGCACACTAACCGCCGGGACAGCCTATGGCTACACCTTC.

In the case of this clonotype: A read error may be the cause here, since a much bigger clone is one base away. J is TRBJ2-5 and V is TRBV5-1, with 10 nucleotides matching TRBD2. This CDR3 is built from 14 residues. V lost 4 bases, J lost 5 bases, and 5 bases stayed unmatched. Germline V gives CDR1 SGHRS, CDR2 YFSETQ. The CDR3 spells CASSLAGACETQYF. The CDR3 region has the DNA TGCGCCAGCAGCCTAGCGGGGGCGTGTGAGACCCAGTACTTC.

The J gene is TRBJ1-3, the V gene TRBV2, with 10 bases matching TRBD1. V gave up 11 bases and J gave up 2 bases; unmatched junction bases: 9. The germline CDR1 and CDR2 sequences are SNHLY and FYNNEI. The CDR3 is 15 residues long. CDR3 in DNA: TGTGCCGGACGAGCCGGGACAGGGGCTGGAAACACCATATATTTT. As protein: CAGRAGTGAGNTIYF.

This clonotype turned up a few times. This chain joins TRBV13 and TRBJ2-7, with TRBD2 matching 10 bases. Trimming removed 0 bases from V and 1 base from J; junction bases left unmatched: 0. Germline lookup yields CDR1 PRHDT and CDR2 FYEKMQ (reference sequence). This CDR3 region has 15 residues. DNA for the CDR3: TGTGCCAGCAGCTTAGGACTAGCGGGGTCCTACGAGCAGTACGTC. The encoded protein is CASSLGLAGSYEQYV.

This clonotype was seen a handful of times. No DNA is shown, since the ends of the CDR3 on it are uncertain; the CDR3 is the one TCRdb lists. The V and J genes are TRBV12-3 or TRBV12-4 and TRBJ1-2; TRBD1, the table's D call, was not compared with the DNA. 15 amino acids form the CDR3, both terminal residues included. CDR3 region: CASSSSGGSNYGYTF.

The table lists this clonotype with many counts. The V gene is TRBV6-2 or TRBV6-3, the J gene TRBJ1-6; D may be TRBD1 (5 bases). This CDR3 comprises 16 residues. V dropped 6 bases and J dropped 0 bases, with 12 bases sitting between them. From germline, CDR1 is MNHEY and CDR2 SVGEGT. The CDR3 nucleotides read TGTGCCAGCAGACCTCACAGGAGCTCCTATAATTCACCCCTCCACTTT. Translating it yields CASRPHRSSYNSPLHF.

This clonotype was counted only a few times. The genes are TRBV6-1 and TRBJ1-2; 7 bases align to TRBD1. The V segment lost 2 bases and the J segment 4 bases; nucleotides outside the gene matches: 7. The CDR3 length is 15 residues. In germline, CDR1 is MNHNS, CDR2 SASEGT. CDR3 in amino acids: CASSELEGASYGYTF. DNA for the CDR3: TGTGCCAGCAGTGAATTAGAGGGGGCGAGCTATGGCTACACCTTC.

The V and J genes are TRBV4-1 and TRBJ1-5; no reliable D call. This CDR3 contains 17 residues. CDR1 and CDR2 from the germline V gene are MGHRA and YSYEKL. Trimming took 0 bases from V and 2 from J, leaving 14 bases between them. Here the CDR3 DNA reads TGCGCCAGCAGCCAAGAATCCCAGTGGGAAGGCAATCAGCCCCAGCATTTT. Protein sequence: CASSQESQWEGNQPQHF.

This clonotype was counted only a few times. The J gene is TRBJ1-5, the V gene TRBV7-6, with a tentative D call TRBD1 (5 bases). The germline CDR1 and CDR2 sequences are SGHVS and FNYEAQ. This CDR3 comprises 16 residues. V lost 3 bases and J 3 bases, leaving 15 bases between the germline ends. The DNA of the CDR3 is TGTGCCAGCAGCTTGGGGGGGACTTCGACCAATCAGCCCCAGCATTTT. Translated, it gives CASSLGGTSTNQPQHF.

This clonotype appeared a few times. Here the CDR3 reads CSASLNAEAFF. For the CDR3, the DNA is TGCAGTGCTAGCCTCAACGCTGAAGCTTTCTTT. The rearrangement uses TRBV20-1 and TRBJ1-1, with D hard to call. The CDR3 consists of 11 residues. Germline CDR1 and CDR2: DFQATT and SNEGSKA (reference sequence). The V end lost 3 bases, the J end lost 6 bases, and 8 bases lay between the germline ends.

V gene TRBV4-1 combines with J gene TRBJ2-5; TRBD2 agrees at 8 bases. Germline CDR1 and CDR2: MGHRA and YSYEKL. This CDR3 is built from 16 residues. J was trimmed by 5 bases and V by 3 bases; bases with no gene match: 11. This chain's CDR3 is CASSQASGLGLETQYF. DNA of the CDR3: TGCGCCAGCAGCCAGGCCTCGGGACTAGGACTTGAGACCCAGTACTTC.

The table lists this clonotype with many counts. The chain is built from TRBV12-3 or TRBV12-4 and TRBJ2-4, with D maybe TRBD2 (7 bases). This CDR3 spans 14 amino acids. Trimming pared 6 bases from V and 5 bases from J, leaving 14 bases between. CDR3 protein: CASSQTGRENIQYF. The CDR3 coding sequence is TGTGCCAGCAGCCAAACAGGGAGGGAAAACATTCAGTACTTC.

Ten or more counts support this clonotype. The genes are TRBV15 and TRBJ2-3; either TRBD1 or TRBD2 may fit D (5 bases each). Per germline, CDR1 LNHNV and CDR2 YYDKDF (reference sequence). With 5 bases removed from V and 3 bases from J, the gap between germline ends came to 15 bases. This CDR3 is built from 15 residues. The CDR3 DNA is TGTGCCACCAGCCGCCGGCCCGGGGCTACAGATACGCAGTATTTT. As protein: CATSRRPGATDTQYF.

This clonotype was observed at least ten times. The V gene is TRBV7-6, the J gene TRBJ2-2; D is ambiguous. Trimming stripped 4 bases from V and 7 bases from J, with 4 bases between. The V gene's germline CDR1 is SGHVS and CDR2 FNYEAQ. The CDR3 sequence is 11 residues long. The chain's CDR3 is CASSSSGELFF. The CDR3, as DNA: TGTGCCAGCAGCTCCAGCGGGGAGCTGTTTTTT.

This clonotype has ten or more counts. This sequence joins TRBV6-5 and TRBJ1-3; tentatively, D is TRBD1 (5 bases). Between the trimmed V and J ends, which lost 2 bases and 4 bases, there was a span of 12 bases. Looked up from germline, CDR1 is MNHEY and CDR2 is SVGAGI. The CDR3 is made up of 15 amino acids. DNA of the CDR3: TGTGCCAGCAGTTACGCCTCACAGGTCGGAAACACCATATATTTT. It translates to CASSYASQVGNTIYF.

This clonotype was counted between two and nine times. CDR3 in amino acids: CASSEVAYTF. The CDR3 region has the DNA TGTGCCAGCAGTGAAGTGGCCTACACCTTC. V usage is TRBV2 and J usage is TRBJ1-2; D is uncertain. V lost 1 base and J lost 10, with 4 bases in between. Germline V gene lookup returns CDR1 SNHLY and CDR2 FYNNEI. The CDR3 has 10 residues.

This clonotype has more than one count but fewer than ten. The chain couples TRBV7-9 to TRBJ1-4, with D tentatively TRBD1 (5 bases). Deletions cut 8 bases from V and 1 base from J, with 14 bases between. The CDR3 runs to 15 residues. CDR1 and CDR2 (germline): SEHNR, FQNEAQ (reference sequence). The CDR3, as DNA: TGTGCCAGCTCCGGTCAGGGCTTAACTAATGAAAAACTGTTTTTT. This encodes CASSGQGLTNEKLFF.

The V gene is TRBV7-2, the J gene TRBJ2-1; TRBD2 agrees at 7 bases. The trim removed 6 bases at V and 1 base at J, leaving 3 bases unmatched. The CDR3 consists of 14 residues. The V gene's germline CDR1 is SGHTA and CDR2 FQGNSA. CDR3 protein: CASRGGSSYNEQFF. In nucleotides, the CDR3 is TGTGCCAGCAGGGGCGGGAGTTCCTACAATGAGCAGTTCTTC. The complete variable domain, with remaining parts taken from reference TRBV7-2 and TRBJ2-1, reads GAGVSQSPSNKVTEKGKDVELRCDPISGHTALYWYRQSLGQGLEFLIYFQGNSAPDKSGLPSDRFSAERTGGSVSTLTIQRTQQEDSAVYLCASRGGSSYNEQFFGPGTRLTVL.

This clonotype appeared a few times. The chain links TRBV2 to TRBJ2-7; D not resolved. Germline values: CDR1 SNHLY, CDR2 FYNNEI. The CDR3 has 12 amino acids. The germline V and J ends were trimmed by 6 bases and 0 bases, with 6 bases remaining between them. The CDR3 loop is CASRPPSYEQYF. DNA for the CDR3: TGTGCCAGCAGGCCCCCCTCCTACGAGCAGTACTTC.

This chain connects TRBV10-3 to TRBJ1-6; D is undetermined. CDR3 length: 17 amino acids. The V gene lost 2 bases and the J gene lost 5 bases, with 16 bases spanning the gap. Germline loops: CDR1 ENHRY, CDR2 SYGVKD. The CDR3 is CAISEAPNGLDNSPLHF. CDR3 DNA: TGTGCCATCAGTGAGGCCCCCAATGGACTGGATAATTCACCCCTCCACTTT.

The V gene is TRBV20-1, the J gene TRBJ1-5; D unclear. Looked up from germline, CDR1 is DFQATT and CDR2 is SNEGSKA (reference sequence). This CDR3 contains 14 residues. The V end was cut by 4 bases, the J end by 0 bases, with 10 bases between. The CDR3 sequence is CSAIPQNSNQPQHF. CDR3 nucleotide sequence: TGCAGTGCTATACCCCAGAATAGCAATCAGCCCCAGCATTTT.

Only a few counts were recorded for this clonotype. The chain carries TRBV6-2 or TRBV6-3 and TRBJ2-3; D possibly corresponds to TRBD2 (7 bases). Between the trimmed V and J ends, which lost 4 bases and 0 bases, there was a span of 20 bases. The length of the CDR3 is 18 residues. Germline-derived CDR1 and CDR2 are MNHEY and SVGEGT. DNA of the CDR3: TGTGCCAGCAGTTTGGGGGAGGGGGGCCTCCTGAGCACAGATACGCAGTATTTT. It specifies CASSLGEGGLLSTDTQYF.

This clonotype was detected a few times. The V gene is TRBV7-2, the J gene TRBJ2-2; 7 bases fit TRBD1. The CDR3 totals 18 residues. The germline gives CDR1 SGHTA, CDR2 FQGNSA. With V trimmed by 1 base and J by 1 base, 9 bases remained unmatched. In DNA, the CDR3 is TGTGCCAGCAGCTTAGGGCCCCCGGCAGGGGGGAACACCGGGGAGCTGTTTTTT. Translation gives CASSLGPPAGGNTGELFF.

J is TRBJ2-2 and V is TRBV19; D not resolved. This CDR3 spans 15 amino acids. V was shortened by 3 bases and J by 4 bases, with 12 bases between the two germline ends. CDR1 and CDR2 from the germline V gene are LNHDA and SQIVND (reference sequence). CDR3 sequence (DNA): TGTGCCAGTAGTATGGGCCGGTCGGGCACCGGGGAGCTGTTTTTT. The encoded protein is CASSMGRSGTGELFF.

The DNA for the CDR3 is TGTGCCAGCAGCTTAACCGTCAGTTACAATTCACCCCTCCACTTT. Translation gives CASSLTVSYNSPLHF. The rearrangement joins TRBV7-2 to TRBJ1-6; the D is unclear. V lost 2 bases, J lost 7 bases, and 12 bases lay in between. The germline V gene has CDR1 SGHTA and CDR2 FQGNSA. The CDR3 is 15 amino acids.